Presented here are 28 T cell receptor beta chains from one specimen sequenced in a study of blood T cells in healthy people across ages. Using a J-beta primer mix together with a sample-barcoded 5' primer, a second PCR was run for about 7 to 12 cycles. TCRdb independently ran MiXCR on the 5' RACE reads; one entry per CDR3 protein. The sample shows fewer than 2 million distinct CDR3 sequences, roughly two fifths of them seen only once. The specimen was blood. The receptors here all came from a human donor in good health.

CDR3 residues: CASSLWDTRNIQYF. CDR3 sequence (DNA): TGCGCCAGCAGCCTATGGGACACCCGAAACATTCAGTACTTC. The V gene is TRBV5-1, the J gene TRBJ2-4, with D tentatively TRBD1 (6 bases). CDR1 is SGHRS and CDR2 is YFSETQ in the germline V gene. Trimming removed 4 bases from V and 6 bases from J, with 14 bases in between. The CDR3 loop spans 14 amino acids.

This clonotype appeared a few times. The gene calls are TRBV7-9 and TRBJ2-3, with D maybe TRBD2 (5 bases). Germline CDR1 is SEHNR and CDR2 is FQNEAQ (reference sequence). The CDR3 covers 17 residues. V was trimmed by 5 bases and J by 6 bases, leaving 24 bases between them. For the CDR3, the DNA is TGTGCCAGCAGCCCCCTCGGGAAGGGCGCCCGAAAGGATACGCAGTATTTT. Translated, it gives CASSPLGKGARKDTQYF.

The chain uses TRBV24-1 and TRBJ2-3, with D possibly matching TRBD1 (6 bases). CDR3 size: 13 residues. V shed 5 bases and J shed 3 bases, with 8 bases lying between them. Looked up from germline, CDR1 is KGHDR and CDR2 is SFDVKD. The CDR3 reads CATSGTATDTQYF. CDR3 DNA sequence: TGTGCCACCAGTGGGACAGCTACAGATACGCAGTATTTT.

J is TRBJ2-7 and V is TRBV20-1, with 8 bases matching TRBD2. This CDR3 spans 16 amino acids. Germline loops: CDR1 DFQATT, CDR2 SNEGSKA (reference sequence). After removal of 4 bases from V and 4 bases from J, the junction contained 15 bases not matched to a gene. In DNA, the CDR3 is TGCAGTGCTACAAAGGGTCCCGGGACTAGTTCGTACGAGCAGTACTTC. As protein: CSATKGPGTSSYEQYF.

The genes are TRBV7-6 and TRBJ1-1; possible D gene TRBD1, 5 bases. This CDR3 is 14 amino acids long. Germline V gene lookup returns CDR1 SGHVS and CDR2 FNYEAQ. V was cut by 5 bases and J by 2 bases, with 12 bases left in between. CDR3 coding DNA: TGTGCCAGCAGCCGTGCGGGGACTAACACTGAAGCTTTCTTT. This translates into CASSRAGTNTEAFF.

The rearrangement links TRBV12-3 or TRBV12-4 to TRBJ1-4; 8 nucleotides match TRBD1. This CDR3 is 13 amino acids long. The ends lost 11 bases at V and 8 bases at J; junction bases unmatched: 10. CDR3 coding DNA: TGTGCCTGCCGCCGGACAGGGTGGGAAAAACTGTTTTTT. Translation gives CACRRTGWEKLFF.

This clonotype was seen a handful of times. The chain is built from TRBV20-1 and TRBJ1-2; no clear D. CDR3 size: 12 residues. V was cut by 3 bases and J by 4 bases, with 9 bases left in between. Germline V CDR1 and CDR2: DFQATT, SNEGSKA (reference sequence). The CDR3 here is CSASGEPYGYTF. The CDR3 region has the DNA TGCAGTGCTAGTGGAGAACCCTATGGCTACACCTTC.

This clonotype was observed a handful of times. This sequence joins TRBV24-1 and TRBJ1-5; D unclear. The length of the CDR3 is 14 residues. V lost 0 bases and J lost 6, with 8 bases in between. Germline V gene data show CDR1 as KGHDR and CDR2 as SFDVKD. The DNA for the CDR3 is TGTGCCACCAGTGATTTGCTTTCTGGTCAGCCCCAGCATTTT. Translation: CATSDLLSGQPQHF.

The rearrangement uses TRBV10-3 and TRBJ2-3; tentatively, D is TRBD1 (6 bases). CDR3 size: 14 residues. Germline CDR1 is ENHRY and CDR2 is SYGVKD. V lost 7 bases, J lost 6 bases, and 17 bases lay in between. This CDR3 is CAITNTGCGDTQYF. CDR3 bases: TGTGCCATCACTAATACAGGGTGTGGGGATACGCAGTATTTT.

The chain combines TRBV7-2 with TRBJ2-1; 7 bases match TRBD1. The CDR3 runs 13 residues. Losses at the gene ends were 3 bases for V and 13 bases for J; bases not matched to a gene: 9. Germline V gene data show CDR1 as SGHTA and CDR2 as FQGNSA. In nucleotides, the CDR3 is TGTGCCAGCAGCTTTCCTGAGGGGGCCCCCCAGTTCTTC. Translation gives CASSFPEGAPQFF. Drawing the rest from reference TRBV7-2 and TRBJ2-1, the complete variable domain is GAGVSQSPSNKVTEKGKDVELRCDPISGHTALYWYRQSLGQGLEFLIYFQGNSAPDKSGLPSDRFSAERTGGSVSTLTIQRTQQEDSAVYLCASSFPEGAPQFFGPGTRLTVL.

Regarding this clonotype: It may be a read error: a sequence one base away is much more abundant. The chain joins TRBV7-3 to TRBJ2-1; weak D call: TRBD2 (7 bases). This CDR3 has 15 amino acids. Germline CDR1 is SGHTA and CDR2 is FQGTGA. The CDR3, as DNA: TGTGCCGGCAGTCCTGGGGGGGGCCGTTACAATGAGCAGTTCTTC. Its translation: CAGSPGGGRYNEQFF.

This clonotype was picked up a small number of times. The CDR3 loop is CAICSPNQPQHF. The CDR3, as DNA: TGTGCCATCTGCAGTCCCAATCAGCCCCAGCATTTT. V and J are TRBV10-3 and TRBJ1-5; unclear D gene. CDR3 length: 12 residues. Germline values: CDR1 ENHRY, CDR2 SYGVKD. With 8 bases removed from V and 3 bases from J, the gap between germline ends came to 8 bases.

Only a few counts were recorded for this clonotype. An end of the junction differs from the germline gene, which may be a read error. J is TRBJ2-7 and V is TRBV20-1; D may match TRBD1 or TRBD2 (5 bases each). The CDR3 sequence is 14 residues long. Per the germline V gene, CDR1 is DFQATT and CDR2 is SNEGSKA (reference sequence). The chain's CDR3 is CCARSLGDAHEQYF. CDR3 coding DNA: TGCTGTGCTAGATCTCTTGGGGACGCCCACGAGCAGTACTTC.

The chain carries TRBV6-2 or TRBV6-3 and TRBJ2-4; D gene uncertain. The DNA end is more similar to TRBJ2-7, so the J call may be wrong. The CDR3 spans 14 residues. CDR1 MNHEY and CDR2 SVGEGT come from the germline V gene. CDR3 sequence reads: CASTLTLGFYEQYF. The CDR3 region has the DNA TGTGCCAGCACGTTGACGCTGGGCTTCTACGAGCAGTACTTC.

This chain uses TRBV20-1 with TRBJ1-5; D is undetermined. V lost 4 bases and J 4 bases, leaving 8 bases between the germline ends. From germline, CDR1 is DFQATT and CDR2 SNEGSKA (reference sequence). CDR3 length equals 12 residues. The CDR3 DNA follows: TGCAGTGCTACTAGAAGGAATCAGCCCCAGCATTTT. Translation gives CSATRRNQPQHF.

This chain joins TRBV29-1 and TRBJ1-2; tentative D call: TRBD1 (6 bases). Germline V gives CDR1 SQVTM, CDR2 ANQGSEA. The length of the CDR3 is 12 residues. V was shortened by 5 bases and J by 6 bases, with 13 bases between the two germline ends. CDR3 sequence reads: CSVPGTSDGYTF. The CDR3 DNA is TGCAGCGTTCCAGGGACAAGCGATGGCTACACCTTC.

This clonotype was seen ten or more times. V gene TRBV12-3 or TRBV12-4 combines with J gene TRBJ2-7; 9 bases map to TRBD1. Trimming cost V 6 bases and J 2 bases; bases outside gene matches: 2. This CDR3 region has 13 residues. CDR3 bases: TGTGCCAGCAGCCGGGACAGGGCCTACGAGCAGTACTTC. Encoded protein: CASSRDRAYEQYF.

This clonotype was seen a handful of times. The chain links TRBV20-1 to TRBJ2-5; 10 bases align to TRBD2. The CDR3 sequence is 17 residues long. CDR1 is DFQATT and CDR2 is SNEGSKA in the germline V gene (reference sequence). V shed 4 bases and J 5 bases; nucleotides not matched to a gene: 16. The CDR3 sequence: CSAIPSGGFTMGETQYF. In nucleotides, the CDR3 is TGCAGTGCTATCCCTAGCGGGGGCTTTACCATGGGGGAGACCCAGTACTTC.

The chain has TRBV4-2 and TRBJ2-1, with D perhaps TRBD1 or TRBD2 (5 bases each). The length of the CDR3 is 15 residues. Germline V lookup: CDR1 LGHNA, CDR2 YNFKEQ. The V end was cut by 3 bases, the J end by 7 bases, with 16 bases between. Here the CDR3 DNA reads TGTGCCAGCAGCCATATAGTTGGGGGAATAAATGAGCAGTTCTTC. Residues: CASSHIVGGINEQFF.

The CDR3 DNA is TGTGCCAGCAGCCGAGGTATGGAGGGGGCGAGAGAGCAGTACTTC. This codes for CASSRGMEGAREQYF. The chain recombines TRBV4-2 with TRBJ2-5; tentatively, D is TRBD1 (7 bases). Trimming left V 4 bases short and J 11 bases short, with 23 bases between. The CDR3 has 15 amino acids. Germline CDR1 reads LGHNA; CDR2 reads YNFKEQ.

The rearrangement links TRBV5-1 to TRBJ2-5, with D tentatively TRBD1 (6 bases). The length of the CDR3 is 15 residues. Between the trimmed V and J ends, which lost 2 bases and 3 bases, there was a span of 14 bases. Germline V gene data show CDR1 as SGHRS and CDR2 as YFSETQ. The CDR3 loop is CASSLSGAAEETQYF. The CDR3 nucleotides are TGCGCCAGCAGCTTATCAGGGGCAGCAGAAGAGACCCAGTACTTC.

The V and J genes are TRBV9 and TRBJ2-1; D not resolved. The CDR3 loop spans 12 amino acids. The germline CDR1 and CDR2 sequences are SGDLS and YYNGEE. Trimming shortened V by 0 bases and J by 8 bases, and 6 bases separated the two germline ends. The CDR3 coding sequence is TGTGCCAGCAGCGTAGTGTCACATGAGCAGTTCTTC. Translated, it gives CASSVVSHEQFF.

This clonotype was seen a handful of times. The chain has TRBV7-9 and TRBJ1-4; possibly TRBD1 for D (6 bases). CDR1 is SEHNR, CDR2 FQNEAQ, per germline (reference sequence). V was pared by 4 bases and J by 8 bases, with 11 bases between. CDR3 length: 13 residues. The CDR3, as DNA: TGTGCCAGCAGCTCTGGGGGCCTCGAAAAACTGTTTTTT. Its protein is CASSSGGLEKLFF.

This clonotype was recorded many times. The chain couples TRBV29-1 to TRBJ2-1, with 10 positions matching TRBD2. Germline V lookup: CDR1 SQVTM, CDR2 ANQGSEA. The J segment lost 4 bases and the V segment lost 1 base, leaving 1 base of the junction unmatched. The CDR3 runs 14 residues. The chain's CDR3 is CSVEVSGGYNEQFF. CDR3 in DNA: TGCAGCGTTGAAGTTAGCGGGGGGTACAATGAGCAGTTCTTC.

The V call is TRBV7-2, the J call TRBJ2-1; D not certain. Germline CDR1 SGHTA, CDR2 FQGNSA. The CDR3 is 13 residues long. The V gene lost 2 bases and the J gene lost 10 bases, with 12 bases spanning the gap. The CDR3: CASSLPKQREQFF. In DNA form, the CDR3 reads TGTGCCAGCAGCTTACCGAAGCAAAGGGAGCAGTTCTTC.

On this clonotype itself: One base away lies a much larger clone, so this may be a sequencing read error. The V call is TRBV24-1, the J call TRBJ2-1, with 8 bases matching TRBD2. CDR1 and CDR2 from the germline V gene are KGHDR and SFDVKD. The CDR3 has 16 amino acids. CDR3 residues: CATSDAQLAVYNERFF. CDR3 DNA: TGTGCCACCAGTGATGCGCAACTAGCGGTTTACAATGAGCGGTTCTTC.

The chain recombines TRBV24-1 with TRBJ2-5, with D perhaps assigned TRBD1 or TRBD2 (5 bases each). The CDR3 has 15 residues. Germline lookup yields CDR1 KGHDR and CDR2 SFDVKD. Between the trimmed V and J ends, which lost 0 bases and 6 bases, there was a span of 13 bases. The DNA for the CDR3 is TGTGCCACCAGTGATTTGCGAGGGGATAGAAAGACCCAGTACTTC. Amino acid sequence: CATSDLRGDRKTQYF.

This clonotype has only a few counts. The V gene is TRBV6-1, the J gene TRBJ2-5; unclear D gene. V lost 3 bases and J lost 3, with 11 bases in between. CDR1 MNHNS and CDR2 SASEGT come from the germline V gene. The CDR3 sequence is 14 residues long. Here the CDR3 DNA reads TGTGCCAGCAGTGACGAGGTTGTAAAAGAGACCCAGTACTTC. Protein product: CASSDEVVKETQYF.